This is a list of T cell receptor beta chains from one sample in a study of shared clonotypes between healthy human individuals. Here immunoSEQ multiplex PCR was the method, and the copy in TCRdb shows in-frame clones only, minus some. The sample lists a few million clones; about 94% were seen once. What was sequenced was naive CD4+ T cells sorted from blood. Receptors originate from a man between 18 and 35 years old in good health. The CDR3 runs from the conserved cysteine through the conserved F or W.

CDR3 length	V gene	J gene	CDR3 protein
13	TRBV15	TRBJ1-4	CATSRDPGEKLFF
15	TRBV5-1	TRBJ1-2	CASSSDGTGPYGYTF
15	TRBV7-9	TRBJ1-5	CASSSTTGTHQPQHF
14	TRBV28	TRBJ1-1	CASSLYLENTEAFF
16	TRBV7-9	TRBJ2-7	CASSFGIGAQPYEQYF
14	TRBV6-1	TRBJ2-1	CASSFRSSYNEQFF
16	TRBV7-2	TRBJ1-1	CASSPNRDLRGTEAFF
13	TRBV7-9	TRBJ1-1	CASSYLFGTEAFF
15	TRBV5-4	TRBJ2-7	CASSFGLAGQYEQYF
14	TRBV10-3	TRBJ2-7	CAITAGTGNYEQYF
15	TRBV5-1	TRBJ1-1	CASSLGQGAYTEAFF
15	TRBV6-5	TRBJ2-7	CASSLGGQGAYEQYF
14	TRBV18	TRBJ2-7	CASSPGGGRYEQYF
15	TRBV2	TRBJ2-7	CASRPTGTGSYEQYF
14	TRBV5-1	TRBJ2-3	CASSLGLVTDTQYF